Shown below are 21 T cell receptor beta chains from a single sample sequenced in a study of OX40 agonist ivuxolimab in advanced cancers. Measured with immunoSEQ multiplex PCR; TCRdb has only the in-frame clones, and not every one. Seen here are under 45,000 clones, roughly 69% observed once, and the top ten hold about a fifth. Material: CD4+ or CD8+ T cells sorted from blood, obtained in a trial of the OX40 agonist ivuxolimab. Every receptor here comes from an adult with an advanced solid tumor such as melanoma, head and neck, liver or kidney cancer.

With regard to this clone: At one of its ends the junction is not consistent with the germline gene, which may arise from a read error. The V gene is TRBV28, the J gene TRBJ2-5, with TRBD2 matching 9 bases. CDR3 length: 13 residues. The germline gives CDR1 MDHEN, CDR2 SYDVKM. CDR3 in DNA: TGTGCCAGCGGTTTAGCGGGGGCAGAGACCCAGTACTTC. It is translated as CASGLAGAETQYF.

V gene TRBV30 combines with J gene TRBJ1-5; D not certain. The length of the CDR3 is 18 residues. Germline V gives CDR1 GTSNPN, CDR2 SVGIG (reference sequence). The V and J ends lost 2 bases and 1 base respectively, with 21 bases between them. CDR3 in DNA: TGTGCCTGGAGTCCACTTGGTGCGTTGAGGGTGAGCAATCAGCCCCAGCATTTT. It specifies CAWSPLGALRVSNQPQHF.

The CDR3 region is CASSPPQQGYEQYF. CDR3 in DNA: TGTGCCAGCTCACCACCGCAACAGGGGTACGAGCAGTACTTC. The genes are TRBV18 and TRBJ2-7; TRBD1 agrees at 7 bases. Per germline, CDR1 KGHSH and CDR2 LQKENI. The CDR3 is 14 residues long. Germline trimming cut 0 bases from V and 4 bases from J; bases unmatched to any gene: 3.

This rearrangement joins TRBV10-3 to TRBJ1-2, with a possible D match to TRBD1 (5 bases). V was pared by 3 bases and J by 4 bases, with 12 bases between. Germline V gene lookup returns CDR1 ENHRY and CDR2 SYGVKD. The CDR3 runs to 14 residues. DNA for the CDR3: TGTGCCATCAGTGACGCGGGACTTGCCTATGGCTACACCTTC. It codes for CAISDAGLAYGYTF.

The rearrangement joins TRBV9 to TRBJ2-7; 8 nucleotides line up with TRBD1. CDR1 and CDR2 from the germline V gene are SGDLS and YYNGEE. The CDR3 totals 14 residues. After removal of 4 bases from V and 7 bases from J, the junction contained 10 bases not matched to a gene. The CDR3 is CASSPRTGSGEQYF. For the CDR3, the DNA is TGTGCCAGCAGCCCCCGGACAGGGTCAGGGGAGCAGTACTTC.

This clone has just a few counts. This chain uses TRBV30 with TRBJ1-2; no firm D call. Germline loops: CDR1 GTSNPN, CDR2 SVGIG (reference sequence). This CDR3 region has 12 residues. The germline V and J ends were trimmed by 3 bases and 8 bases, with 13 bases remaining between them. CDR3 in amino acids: CAWRLAAGGYTF. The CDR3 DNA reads TGTGCCTGGAGGTTGGCAGCCGGGGGCTACACCTTC.

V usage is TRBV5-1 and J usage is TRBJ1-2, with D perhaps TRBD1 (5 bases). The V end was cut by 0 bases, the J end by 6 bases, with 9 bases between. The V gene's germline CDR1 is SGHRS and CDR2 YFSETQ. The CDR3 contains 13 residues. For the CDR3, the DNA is TGCGCCAGCAGCTTGGCCATGGGGGATGGCTACACCTTC. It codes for CASSLAMGDGYTF.

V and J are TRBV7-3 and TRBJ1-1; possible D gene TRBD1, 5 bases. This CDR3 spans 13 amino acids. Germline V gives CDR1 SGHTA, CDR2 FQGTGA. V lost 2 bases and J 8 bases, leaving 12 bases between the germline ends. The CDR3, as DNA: TGTGCCAGCAGCTTATCCCAGGGAACCGAAGCTTTCTTT. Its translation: CASSLSQGTEAFF.

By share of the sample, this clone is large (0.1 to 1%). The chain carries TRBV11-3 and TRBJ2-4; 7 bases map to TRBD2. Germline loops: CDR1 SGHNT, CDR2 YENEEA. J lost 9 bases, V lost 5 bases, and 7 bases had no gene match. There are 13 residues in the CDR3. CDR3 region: CASSQAGMGIQYF. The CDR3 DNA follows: TGTGCCAGCAGCCAAGCGGGGATGGGCATTCAGTACTTC.

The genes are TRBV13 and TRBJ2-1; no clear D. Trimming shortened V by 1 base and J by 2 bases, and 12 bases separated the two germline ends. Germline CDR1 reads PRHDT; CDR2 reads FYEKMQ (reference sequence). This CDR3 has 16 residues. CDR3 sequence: CASSLVGETPYNEQFF. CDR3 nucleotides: TGTGCCAGCAGCTTAGTCGGTGAAACTCCCTACAATGAGCAGTTCTTC.

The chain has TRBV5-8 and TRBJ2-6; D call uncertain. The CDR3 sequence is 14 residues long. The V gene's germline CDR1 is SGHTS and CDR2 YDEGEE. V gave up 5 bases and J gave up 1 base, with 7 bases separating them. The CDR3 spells CASRPVSGANVLTF. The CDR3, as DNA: TGTGCCAGCAGGCCGGTATCTGGGGCCAACGTCCTGACTTTC. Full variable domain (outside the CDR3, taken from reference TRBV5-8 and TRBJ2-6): EAGVTQSPTHLIKTRGQQATLRCSPISGHTSVYWYQQALGLGLQFLLWYDEGEERNRGNFPPRFSGRQFPNYSSELNVNALELEDSALYLCASRPVSGANVLTFGAGSRLTVL.

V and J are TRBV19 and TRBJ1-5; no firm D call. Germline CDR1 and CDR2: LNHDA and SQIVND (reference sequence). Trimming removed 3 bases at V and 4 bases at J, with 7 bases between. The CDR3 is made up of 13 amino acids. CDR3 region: CASSIKVNQPQHF. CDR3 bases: TGTGCCAGTAGTATTAAGGTTAATCAGCCCCAGCATTTT.

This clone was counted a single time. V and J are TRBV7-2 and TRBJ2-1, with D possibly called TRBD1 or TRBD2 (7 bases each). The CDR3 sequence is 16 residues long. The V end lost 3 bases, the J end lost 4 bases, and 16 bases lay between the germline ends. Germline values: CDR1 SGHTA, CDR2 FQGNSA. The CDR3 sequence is CASSFRGGTLYNEQFF. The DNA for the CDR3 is TGTGCCAGCAGCTTCAGGGGGGGGACACTTTACAATGAGCAGTTCTTC.

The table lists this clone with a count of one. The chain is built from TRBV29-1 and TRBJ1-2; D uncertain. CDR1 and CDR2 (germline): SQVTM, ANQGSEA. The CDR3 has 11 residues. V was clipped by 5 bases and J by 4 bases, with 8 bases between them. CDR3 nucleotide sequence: TGCAGCGTTTACGGTGGCTATGGCTACACCTTC. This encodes CSVYGGYGYTF.

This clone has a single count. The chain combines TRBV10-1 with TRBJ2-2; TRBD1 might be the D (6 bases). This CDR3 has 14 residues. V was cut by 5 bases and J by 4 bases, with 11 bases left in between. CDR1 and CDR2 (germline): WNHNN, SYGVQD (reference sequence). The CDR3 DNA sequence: TGCGCCAGCAGTCCGGGACACTCCACCGGGGAGCTGTTTTTT. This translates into CASSPGHSTGELFF.

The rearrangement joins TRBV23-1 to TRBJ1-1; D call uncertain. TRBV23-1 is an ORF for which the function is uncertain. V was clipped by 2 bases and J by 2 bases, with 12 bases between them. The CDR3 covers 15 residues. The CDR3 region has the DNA TGCGCCAGCAGTCAAATGGACTCCACCAACACTGAAGCTTTCTTT. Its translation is CASSQMDSTNTEAFF.

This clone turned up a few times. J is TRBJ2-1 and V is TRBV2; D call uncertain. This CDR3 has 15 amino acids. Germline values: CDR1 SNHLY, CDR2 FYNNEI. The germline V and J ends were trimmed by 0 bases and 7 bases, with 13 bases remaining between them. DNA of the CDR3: TGTGCCAGCAGTGAAGCGCAGACAAGAAGGAATGAGCAGTTCTTC. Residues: CASSEAQTRRNEQFF.

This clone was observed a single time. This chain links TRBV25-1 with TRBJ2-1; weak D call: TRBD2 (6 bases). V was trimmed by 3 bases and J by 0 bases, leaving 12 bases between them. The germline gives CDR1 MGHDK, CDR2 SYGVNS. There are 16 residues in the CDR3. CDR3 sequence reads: CASSEGDFSSYNEQFF. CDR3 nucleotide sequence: TGTGCCAGCAGTGAGGGGGACTTCAGCTCCTACAATGAGCAGTTCTTC.

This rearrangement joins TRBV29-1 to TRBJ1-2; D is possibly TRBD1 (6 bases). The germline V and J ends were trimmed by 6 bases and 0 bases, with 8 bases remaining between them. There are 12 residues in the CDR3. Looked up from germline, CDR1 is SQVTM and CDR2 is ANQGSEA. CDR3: CSVDRSNYGYTF. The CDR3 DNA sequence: TGCAGCGTCGACAGGTCTAACTATGGCTACACCTTC.

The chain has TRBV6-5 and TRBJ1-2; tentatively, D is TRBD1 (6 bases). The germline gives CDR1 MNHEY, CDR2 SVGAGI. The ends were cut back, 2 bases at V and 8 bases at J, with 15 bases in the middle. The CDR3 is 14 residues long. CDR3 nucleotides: TGTGCCAGCAGTTACGGTGTCGGAGGGGGAGGCTACACCTTC. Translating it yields CASSYGVGGGGYTF.

CDR3: CASSYSDSKNIQYF. The CDR3 DNA reads as TGTGCCAGCAGTTATTCGGACAGCAAAAACATTCAGTACTTC. The chain employs TRBV6-6 and TRBJ2-4; tentative D call: TRBD1 (6 bases). This CDR3 spans 14 amino acids. Trimming left V 3 bases short and J 3 bases short, with 9 bases between. Germline V CDR1 and CDR2: MNHNY, SVGAGI (reference sequence).